One and the same sample provided the 31 T cell receptor beta chains below, sequenced in a study of shared clonotypes between healthy human individuals. The data were produced by immunoSEQ multiplex PCR, yet TCRdb's version contains in-frame clones alone and is incomplete. The sample consists of over 400,000 clones, around four fifths of them appearing once. The sequenced material came from PBMCs. The receptors were gathered from a woman in her 40s in good health. Some clones in this sample may be carry-over from other donors' samples.

J is TRBJ2-6 and V is TRBV9; 7 positions match TRBD2. The CDR3 is 15 amino acids. The trim removed 5 bases at V and 4 bases at J, leaving 6 bases unmatched. The germline V gene has CDR1 SGDLS and CDR2 YYNGEE. CDR3 nucleotides: TGTGCCAGCAGGGCGGGAGTGACGGGGGCCAACGTCCTGACTTTC. It codes for CASRAGVTGANVLTF.

The chain carries TRBV19 and TRBJ1-1, with D unclear. This CDR3 spans 14 amino acids. With 2 bases removed from V and 0 bases from J, the gap between germline ends came to 7 bases. Germline V gene data show CDR1 as LNHDA and CDR2 as SQIVND (reference sequence). CDR3 residues: CASSITVMNTEAFF. CDR3 coding DNA: TGTGCCAGTAGTATAACCGTGATGAACACTGAAGCTTTCTTT.

This clone appeared a few times. Other DNA sequences within the sample encode an identical CDR3. The gene calls are TRBV7-2 and TRBJ2-5; D is unresolved. Germline-derived CDR1 and CDR2 are SGHTA and FQGNSA. The CDR3 spans 11 residues. The ends were cut back, 5 bases at V and 2 bases at J, with 3 bases in the middle. The CDR3 loop reads CASSPQETQYF. CDR3 bases: TGTGCCAGCAGCCCTCAAGAGACCCAGTACTTC.

The genes are TRBV2 and TRBJ1-5; the D gene is possibly TRBD1 (6 bases). The CDR3 length is 15 residues. Trimming took 6 bases from V and 0 from J, leaving 12 bases between them. Germline V gives CDR1 SNHLY, CDR2 FYNNEI. CDR3 in DNA: TGTGCCAGCAGGGGACAACTATATAGCAATCAGCCCCAGCATTTT. The encoded protein is CASRGQLYSNQPQHF.

This clone came up once. This chain links TRBV5-1 with TRBJ2-3, with 11 bases identical to TRBD2. Trimming took 5 bases from V and 2 from J; bases not matched to a gene: 1. Germline values: CDR1 SGHRS, CDR2 YFSETQ. The CDR3 runs 14 residues. CDR3 loop: CASRGLADTDTQYF. DNA for the CDR3: TGCGCCAGCAGGGGACTAGCGGACACAGATACGCAGTATTTT.

This clone was seen once. This chain uses TRBV7-6 with TRBJ2-1; the D gene is possibly TRBD2 (6 bases). Trimming took off 0 bases at V and 5 bases at J, with 14 bases between the two ends. Looked up from germline, CDR1 is SGHVS and CDR2 is FNYEAQ. This CDR3 comprises 16 residues. The CDR3 is CASSLARERPNNEQFF. CDR3 bases: TGTGCCAGCAGCTTAGCGCGGGAACGACCTAACAATGAGCAGTTCTTC.

The chain uses TRBV29-1 and TRBJ2-2, with D perhaps TRBD2 (5 bases). The CDR3 covers 16 residues. In germline, CDR1 is SQVTM, CDR2 ANQGSEA. Trimming pared 7 bases from V and 1 base from J, leaving 19 bases between. CDR3 bases: TGCAGCGCAGCGGAAATGACGGAGTGGAACACCGGGGAGCTGTTTTTT. This encodes CSAAEMTEWNTGELFF.

J is TRBJ2-5 and V is TRBV5-6; D not resolved. The CDR3 spans 12 residues. The V and J ends lost 0 bases and 5 bases respectively, with 5 bases between them. The germline V gene encodes CDR1 SGHDT and CDR2 YYEEEE. DNA of the CDR3: TGTGCCAGCAGCTTGGCCGGTGAGACCCAGTACTTC. Translating it yields CASSLAGETQYF.

This chain uses TRBV15 with TRBJ1-2; D may be TRBD1 (6 bases). The V end lost 9 bases, the J end lost 2 bases, and 16 bases lay between the germline ends. The CDR3 contains 14 residues. The germline V gene encodes CDR1 LNHNV and CDR2 YYDKDF (reference sequence). The CDR3 spells CATGGGYQNYGYTF. CDR3 in DNA: TGTGCCACAGGGGGAGGCTACCAAAACTATGGCTACACCTTC.

This clone was observed a few times. Other DNA sequences of this sample code for an identical CDR3. The V and J genes are TRBV5-1 and TRBJ1-2; D is undetermined. The germline CDR1 and CDR2 sequences are SGHRS and YFSETQ. The length of the CDR3 is 14 residues. Deletions cut 0 bases from V and 2 bases from J, with 8 bases between. CDR3: CASSLETPNYGYTF. The CDR3 region has the DNA TGCGCCAGCAGCTTGGAAACCCCGAACTATGGCTACACCTTC.

V is TRBV28 and J is TRBJ2-5; 10 nucleotides match TRBD2. The DNA end is a closer match to TRBJ2-7, so the J assignment may be wrong. CDR3 length equals 14 residues. Germline assignment: CDR1 MDHEN and CDR2 SYDVKM. This chain's CDR3 is CASSPLAGVFEQYF. CDR3 DNA: TGTGCCAGCAGTCCCCTAGCGGGAGTTTTCGAGCAGTACTTC.

In this sample, this clone turned up a few times. This chain uses TRBV30 with TRBJ2-1; possibly TRBD1 or TRBD2 for D (6 bases each). CDR1 and CDR2 (germline): GTSNPN, SVGIG (reference sequence). Trimming pared 2 bases from V and 7 bases from J, leaving 12 bases between. There are 13 residues in the CDR3. The CDR3 reads CAWSKKGGNEQFF. CDR3 DNA: TGTGCCTGGAGTAAAAAGGGGGGTAATGAGCAGTTCTTC. The whole variable domain, remainder taken from reference TRBV30 and TRBJ2-1, is SQTIHQWPATLVQPVGSPLSLECTVEGTSNPNLYWYRQAAGRGLQLLFYSVGIGQISSEVPQNLSASRPQDRQFILSSKKLLLSDSGFYLCAWSKKGGNEQFFGPGTRLTVL.

This clone has just a few counts. CDR3 region: CAWSGGRAAEKLFF. CDR3 DNA: TGTGCCTGGAGTGGTGGCAGGGCGGCTGAAAAACTGTTTTTT. This chain links TRBV30 with TRBJ1-4, with D maybe TRBD1 (5 bases). This CDR3 comprises 14 residues. Deletions cut 1 base from V and 7 bases from J, with 13 bases between. In germline, CDR1 is GTSNPN, CDR2 SVGIG (reference sequence).

V is TRBV28 and J is TRBJ2-1; D call uncertain. Germline values: CDR1 MDHEN, CDR2 SYDVKM. The CDR3 contains 12 residues. V lost 10 bases to trimming and J lost 2 bases, with 9 bases between them. The CDR3 DNA reads TGTGCCACAGATGGCCCCTACAATGAGCAGTTCTTC. Protein sequence: CATDGPYNEQFF.

V and J are TRBV6-1 and TRBJ2-5; D perhaps matches TRBD2 (6 bases). Trimming took 3 bases from V and 4 from J, leaving 12 bases between them. Germline V gene sequence: CDR1 MNHNS, CDR2 SASEGT. The CDR3 runs to 14 residues. This CDR3 reads CASSEAGSVETQYF. In nucleotides, the CDR3 is TGTGCCAGCAGTGAGGCGGGATCGGTAGAGACCCAGTACTTC.

The chain combines TRBV2 with TRBJ1-5; the D is unclear. This CDR3 is 15 amino acids long. Trimming pared 0 bases from V and 7 bases from J, leaving 13 bases between. Per germline, CDR1 SNHLY and CDR2 FYNNEI. The CDR3 reads CASSEALGSRQPQHF. The CDR3 nucleotides are TGTGCCAGCAGTGAAGCGCTTGGGTCTAGGCAGCCCCAGCATTTT. Together with reference TRBV2 and TRBJ1-5, the CDR3 gives the full variable domain: EPEVTQTPSHQVTQMGQEVILRCVPISNHLYFYWYRQILGQKVEFLVSFYNNEISEKSEIFDDQFSVERPDGSNFTLKIRSTKLEDSAMYFCASSEALGSRQPQHFGDGTRLSIL.

The V call is TRBV7-9, the J call TRBJ1-1; D ambiguous. CDR3 length: 14 amino acids. Germline assignment: CDR1 SEHNR and CDR2 FQNEAQ (reference sequence). The V end lost 4 bases, the J end lost 3 bases, and 12 bases lay between the germline ends. The DNA of the CDR3 is TGTGCCAGCAGCTCGACCCACACGGACACTGAAGCTTTCTTT. This translates into CASSSTHTDTEAFF.

The rearrangement uses TRBV28 and TRBJ1-6; TRBD1 is a possible D gene (5 bases). The CDR3 is 17 residues long. Germline CDR1 MDHEN, CDR2 SYDVKM. Trimming stripped 1 base from V and 5 bases from J, with 15 bases between. DNA for the CDR3: TGTGCCAGCAGTTTATTACGCAGGGCCGAAAATAATTCACCCCTCCACTTT. Protein product: CASSLLRRAENNSPLHF.

The chain carries TRBV28 and TRBJ2-7; 8 nucleotides agree with TRBD2. The CDR3 is 15 amino acids. Germline V gene lookup returns CDR1 MDHEN and CDR2 SYDVKM. V gave up 2 bases and J gave up 3 bases; unmatched junction bases: 6. CDR3 sequence (DNA): TGTGCCAGCAGTTTACCAGCGGGAGCGGTCTACGAGCAGTACTTC. Its protein is CASSLPAGAVYEQYF.

The chain carries TRBV30 and TRBJ1-4, with a possible D match to TRBD1 (5 bases). The germline V and J ends were trimmed by 1 base and 8 bases, with 20 bases remaining between them. This CDR3 has 16 residues. Germline V lookup: CDR1 GTSNPN, CDR2 SVGIG (reference sequence). CDR3 residues: CAWSAPRRGMGEKLFF. Written as DNA, the CDR3 is TGTGCCTGGAGTGCCCCCCGGCGGGGGATGGGAGAAAAACTGTTTTTT.

The chain carries TRBV7-2 and TRBJ2-7, with TRBD2 matching over 7 bases. From germline, CDR1 is SGHTA and CDR2 FQGNSA. This CDR3 is 16 amino acids long. V gave up 4 bases and J gave up 7 bases; unmatched junction bases: 16. The CDR3 nucleotides read TGTGCCAGCAGCTGGTTCAGGAATAGCGGGCCGGGGGAGCAGTACTTC. It is translated as CASSWFRNSGPGEQYF.

The V call is TRBV7-2, the J call TRBJ2-2; D is unclear. The CDR3 is 14 amino acids. The V and J ends lost 4 bases and 0 bases respectively, with 6 bases between them. The germline V gene encodes CDR1 SGHTA and CDR2 FQGNSA. This chain's CDR3 is CASSSTSNTGELFF. CDR3 in DNA: TGTGCCAGCAGCTCCACGTCGAACACCGGGGAGCTGTTTTTT.

This clone has a single count. An end of the junction does not agree with germline; a read error may underlie this. The sample contains more than one DNA sequence encoding this CDR3. V and J are TRBV15 and TRBJ2-7; 9 positions agree with TRBD2. CDR3 length: 16 amino acids. Germline V gene sequence: CDR1 LNHNV, CDR2 YYDKDF (reference sequence). CDR3 residues: CATSRGAGGYSYEQYF. The CDR3 region has the DNA TGCGCCACCAGCAGAGGTGCGGGAGGGTACTCCTACGAGCAGTACTTC.

This clone was seen a few times. The chain joins TRBV4-2 to TRBJ2-1; 7 bases fit TRBD1. The V segment lost 0 bases and the J segment 8 bases; nucleotides outside the gene matches: 7. The length of the CDR3 is 15 residues. CDR1 LGHNA and CDR2 YNFKEQ come from the germline V gene. The CDR3 coding sequence is TGTGCCAGCAGCCAAGATAGAGGGACAGCCGATGAGCAGTTCTTC. Its translation: CASSQDRGTADEQFF.

This clone was observed many times. The chain employs TRBV29-1 and TRBJ1-2, with D possibly matching TRBD1 (6 bases). Germline-derived CDR1 and CDR2 are SQVTM and ANQGSEA. V lost 5 bases, J lost 2 bases, and 15 bases lay in between. The CDR3 covers 14 residues. The CDR3 nucleotides are TGCAGCGTTCCCCTGGGGGGCCTGAACTATGGCTACACCTTC. As protein: CSVPLGGLNYGYTF.

This clone was detected only a few times. V and J are TRBV7-9 and TRBJ2-1; a weak D match, TRBD2 (6 bases). The CDR3 spans 14 residues. With 7 bases removed from V and 4 bases from J, the gap between germline ends came to 14 bases. CDR1 SEHNR and CDR2 FQNEAQ come from the germline V gene (reference sequence). CDR3 sequence (DNA): TGTGCCAGCATGGAGGCTAGCGTATACAATGAGCAGTTCTTC. Amino acid sequence: CASMEASVYNEQFF. The full variable domain, its missing parts supplied by reference TRBV7-9 and TRBJ2-1, is DTGVSQNPRHKITKRGQNVTFRCDPISEHNRLYWYRQTLGQGPEFLTYFQNEAQLEKSRLLSDRFSAERPKGSFSTLEIQRTEQGDSAMYLCASMEASVYNEQFFGPGTRLTVL.

This clone has just one count. This sequence joins TRBV27 and TRBJ2-1; 8 bases match TRBD1. The trim removed 6 bases at V and 8 bases at J, leaving 12 bases unmatched. This CDR3 is 15 amino acids long. Germline V CDR1 and CDR2: MNHEY, SMNVEV (reference sequence). The CDR3 protein is CASRRDRGSPDEQFF. For the CDR3, the DNA is TGTGCCAGCAGGAGAGACAGGGGTAGTCCCGATGAGCAGTTCTTC.

In DNA form, the CDR3 reads TGTGCCAGCAGCCTCACGGGCGCGGGTCAGCCCCAGCATTTT. Its protein is CASSLTGAGQPQHF. The chain has TRBV5-6 and TRBJ1-5; D call uncertain. This CDR3 has 14 amino acids. Trimming stripped 4 bases from V and 6 bases from J, with 14 bases between. Germline CDR1 is SGHDT and CDR2 is YYEEEE.

This clone was found a few times. The chain employs TRBV28 and TRBJ1-1; D is perhaps TRBD1 (6 bases). The CDR3 consists of 13 residues. CDR1 is MDHEN, CDR2 SYDVKM, per germline. Trimming removed 4 bases from V and 10 bases from J, with 16 bases in between. The CDR3 coding sequence is TGTGCCAGCAGTTCCCCCGCAGGGGTTGGAGCTTTCTTT. Its protein product is CASSSPAGVGAFF. The complete variable domain, with remaining parts taken from reference TRBV28 and TRBJ1-1, reads DVKVTQSSRYLVKRTGEKVFLECVQDMDHENMFWYRQDPGLGLRLIYFSYDVKMKEKGDIPEGYSVSREKKERFSLILESASTNQTSMYLCASSSPAGVGAFFGQGTRLTVV.

Only a few counts were recorded for this clone. The CDR3 coding sequence is TGTGCCTGGAGTGTCGCCCTAGCGGGAGTCACCGGGGAGCTGTTTTTT. Encoded protein: CAWSVALAGVTGELFF. The chain employs TRBV30 and TRBJ2-2; 10 nucleotides agree with TRBD2. There are 16 residues in the CDR3. V lost 0 bases and J lost 4; bases outside the gene matches: 5. Germline lookup yields CDR1 GTSNPN and CDR2 SVGIG (reference sequence). Filled out from reference TRBV30 and TRBJ2-2, the complete variable domain reads SQTIHQWPATLVQPVGSPLSLECTVEGTSNPNLYWYRQAAGRGLQLLFYSVGIGQISSEVPQNLSASRPQDRQFILSSKKLLLSDSGFYLCAWSVALAGVTGELFFGEGSRLTVL.

V usage is TRBV7-2 and J usage is TRBJ1-2; 7 bases map to TRBD1. The germline gives CDR1 SGHTA, CDR2 FQGNSA. The CDR3 totals 17 residues. Germline trimming cut 1 base from V and 2 bases from J; bases unmatched to any gene: 10. In DNA form, the CDR3 reads TGTGCCAGCAGCTTAGTAGGGTCGGGACAGTTGAACTATGGCTACACCTTC. As protein: CASSLVGSGQLNYGYTF.